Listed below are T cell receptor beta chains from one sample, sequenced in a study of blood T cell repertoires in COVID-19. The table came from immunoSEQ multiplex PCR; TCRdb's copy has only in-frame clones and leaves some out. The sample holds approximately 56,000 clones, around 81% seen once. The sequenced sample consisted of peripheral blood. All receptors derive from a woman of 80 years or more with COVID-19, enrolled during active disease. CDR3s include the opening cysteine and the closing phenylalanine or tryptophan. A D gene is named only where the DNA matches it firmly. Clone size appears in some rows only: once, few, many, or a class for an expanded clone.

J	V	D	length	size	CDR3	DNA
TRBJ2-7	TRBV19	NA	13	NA	CASSITPSYEQYF	TGTGCCAGTAGTATAACTCCTTCCTACGAGCAGTACTTC
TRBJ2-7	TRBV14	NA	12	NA	CASSPFGYEQYF	TGTGCCAGCAGCCCATTCGGCTACGAGCAGTACTTC
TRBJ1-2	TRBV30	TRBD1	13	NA	CARNGQGTYGYTF	TGTGCCCGAAATGGACAGGGGACCTATGGCTACACCTTC
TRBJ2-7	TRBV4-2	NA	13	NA	CASSQVRGYEQYF	TGTGCCAGCAGCCAGGTTCGAGGTTACGAGCAGTACTTC
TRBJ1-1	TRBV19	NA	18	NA	CASSIGGGAGDMNTEAFF	TGTGCCAGTAGTATCGGTGGAGGGGCCGGAGATATGAACACTGAAGCTTTCTTT
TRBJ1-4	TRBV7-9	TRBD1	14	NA	CASSFGQGLEKLFF	TGTGCCAGCAGCTTTGGACAGGGGCTCGAAAAACTGTTTTTT
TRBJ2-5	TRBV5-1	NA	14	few	CASRSRPSQETQYF	TGCGCCAGCAGGTCGCGTCCCTCACAAGAGACCCAGTACTTC
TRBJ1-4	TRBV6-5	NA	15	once	CASRTPRQPNEKLFF	TGTGCCAGCAGGACCCCTCGACAGCCTAATGAAAAACTGTTTTTT
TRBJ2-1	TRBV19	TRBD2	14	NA	CASSISGGRAWQFF	TGTGCCAGTAGTATCTCTGGCGGGAGGGCCTGGCAGTTCTTC
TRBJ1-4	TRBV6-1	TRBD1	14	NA	CASSDGTGFEKLFF	TGTGCCAGCAGTGACGGGACAGGGTTTGAAAAACTGTTTTTT
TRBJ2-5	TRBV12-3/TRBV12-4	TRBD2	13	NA	CASSTLAGSQAYF	TGTGCCAGCAGTACCCTAGCGGGATCTCAAGCGTACTTC
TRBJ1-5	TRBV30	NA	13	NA	CAWSTTPNQPQHF	TGTGCCTGGAGTACCACACCCAATCAGCCCCAGCATTTT
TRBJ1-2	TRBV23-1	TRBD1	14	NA	CASSSDRGMYGYTF	TGCGCCAGCTCCTCGGACAGGGGGATGTATGGCTACACCTTC